These 23 T cell receptor beta chains came from one sample sequenced in a study of OX40 agonist ivuxolimab in advanced cancers. TCRdb keeps only in-frame clones here, not all; method: immunoSEQ multiplex PCR. The table lists around 110,000 clones, approximately 92% of them singletons. The material was CD4+ or CD8+ T cells sorted from blood, obtained in a trial of the OX40 agonist ivuxolimab. The origin of the receptors is an adult with an advanced solid tumor such as melanoma, head and neck, liver or kidney cancer.

This chain joins TRBV5-6 and TRBJ2-3; D might be TRBD2 (6 bases). With 1 base removed from V and 3 bases from J, the gap between germline ends came to 15 bases. This CDR3 contains 16 residues. From germline, CDR1 is SGHDT and CDR2 YYEEEE. The DNA for the CDR3 is TGTGCCAGCAGCTTGAACCCCGGGAGTGTAACAGATACGCAGTATTTT. Translating it yields CASSLNPGSVTDTQYF.

This rearrangement joins TRBV6-1 to TRBJ2-1; D is possibly TRBD2 (6 bases). This CDR3 has 15 amino acids. V was pared by 6 bases and J by 6 bases, with 18 bases between. Per the germline V gene, CDR1 is MNHNS and CDR2 is SASEGT. CDR3 region: CASRDSGAPANEQFF. CDR3 nucleotide sequence: TGTGCCAGCAGGGATTCGGGAGCCCCCGCCAATGAGCAGTTCTTC.

The J gene is TRBJ2-7, the V gene TRBV29-1, with 10 bases matching TRBD1. The CDR3 length is 16 residues. J lost 0 bases, V lost 1 base, and 6 bases had no gene match. Germline lookup yields CDR1 SQVTM and CDR2 ANQGSEA. This chain's CDR3 is CSVEGWGDRGSYEQYF. The DNA of the CDR3 is TGCAGCGTTGAAGGGTGGGGGGACAGGGGCTCCTACGAGCAGTACTTC.

J is TRBJ1-1 and V is TRBV19, with no clear D. Looked up from germline, CDR1 is LNHDA and CDR2 is SQIVND (reference sequence). The CDR3 sequence is 13 residues long. V lost 5 bases, J lost 8 bases, and 15 bases lay in between. In DNA form, the CDR3 reads TGTGCCAGTAGTGAGGGAACACGGACGGAAGCTTTCTTT. It is translated as CASSEGTRTEAFF.

The rearrangement links TRBV6-9 to TRBJ2-2; D not certain. Germline V gives CDR1 MNHGY, CDR2 SVAAGI. The CDR3 contains 14 residues. V was clipped by 9 bases and J by 0 bases, with 11 bases between them. Written as DNA, the CDR3 is TGTGCCAGACCGAGGCAGCCGAACACCGGGGAGCTGTTTTTT. Its translation: CARPRQPNTGELFF.

The CDR3: CASSLLGQRRDEQYF. The CDR3 coding sequence is TGTGCCAGCAGTTTATTGGGACAACGAAGGGACGAGCAGTACTTC. The chain combines TRBV28 with TRBJ2-7, with D tentatively TRBD1 (6 bases). The CDR3 is made up of 15 amino acids. V dropped 1 base and J dropped 5 bases, with 15 bases sitting between them. Germline V gene lookup returns CDR1 MDHEN and CDR2 SYDVKM.

The table lists this clone with a count of one. This chain links TRBV6-5 with TRBJ2-1; D unresolved. This CDR3 comprises 15 residues. V shed 6 bases and J shed 7 bases, with 19 bases lying between them. Germline lookup yields CDR1 MNHEY and CDR2 SVGAGI. The CDR3 DNA sequence: TGTGCCAGCAGACAAACAACGGCTAGATCAAATGAGCAGTTCTTC. Protein sequence: CASRQTTARSNEQFF.

The V call is TRBV11-2, the J call TRBJ2-7; D is perhaps TRBD1 (7 bases). From germline, CDR1 is SGHAT and CDR2 FQNNGV. The CDR3 length is 15 residues. The V and J ends lost 1 base and 1 base respectively, with 11 bases between them. Here the CDR3 reads CASSLVGGQSYEQYF. The CDR3 region has the DNA TGTGCCAGCAGCTTAGTCGGGGGACAGTCCTACGAGCAGTACTTC.

This clone has just a few counts. V and J are TRBV18 and TRBJ2-1; the match to TRBD2 covers 7 bases. V was clipped by 0 bases and J by 2 bases; unmatched bases: 4. Germline V gene data show CDR1 as KGHSH and CDR2 as LQKENI. This CDR3 has 16 amino acids. CDR3 nucleotides: TGTGCCAGCTCACCACCCCTAGCGGAAACCTACAATGAGCAGTTCTTC. Translated, it gives CASSPPLAETYNEQFF. The variable domain in full, with the rest retrieved from reference TRBV18 and TRBJ2-1, is NAGVMQNPRHLVRRRGQEARLRCSPMKGHSHVYWYRQLPEEGLKFMVYLQKENIIDESGMPKERFSAEFPKEGPSILRIQQVVRGDSAAYFCASSPPLAETYNEQFFGPGTRLTVL.

V and J are TRBV7-3 and TRBJ2-1, with TRBD2 matching 7 bases. V shed 5 bases and J 10 bases; nucleotides not matched to a gene: 11. The CDR3 contains 14 residues. The germline V gene has CDR1 SGHTA and CDR2 FQGTGA. The CDR3 loop reads CASSPLAVGTEQFF. CDR3 coding DNA: TGTGCCAGCAGCCCCCTAGCGGTTGGGACCGAGCAGTTCTTC.

The gene calls are TRBV5-4 and TRBJ2-7, with 7 positions matching TRBD1. Germline V gene data show CDR1 as SGHNT and CDR2 as YYREEE (reference sequence). The CDR3 consists of 14 residues. The trim removed 2 bases at V and 2 bases at J, leaving 4 bases unmatched. The CDR3 DNA is TGTGCCAGCAGCTTACGACAGGGAGCCTACGAGCAGTACTTC. Protein product: CASSLRQGAYEQYF.

The table lists this clone with a count of one. The chain joins TRBV13 to TRBJ2-2; maybe TRBD1 (7 bases). The CDR3 loop spans 12 amino acids. Germline assignment: CDR1 PRHDT and CDR2 FYEKMQ (reference sequence). V was pared by 7 bases and J by 15 bases, with 18 bases between. Written as DNA, the CDR3 is TGTGCCAGCAACACGCGGGGACAGACGGTGTTTTTT. It specifies CASNTRGQTVFF.

This clone turned up a few times. The rearrangement uses TRBV19 and TRBJ1-2; the D is unclear. V was trimmed by 4 bases and J by 0 bases, leaving 12 bases between them. The CDR3 is made up of 15 amino acids. CDR1 and CDR2 (germline): LNHDA, SQIVND (reference sequence). CDR3: CASSRAPGSNYGYTF. CDR3 DNA sequence: TGTGCCAGTAGTAGAGCCCCAGGCTCTAACTATGGCTACACCTTC. Complete variable domain (other parts from reference TRBV19 and TRBJ1-2): DGGITQSPKYLFRKEGQNVTLSCEQNLNHDAMYWYRQDPGQGLRLIYYSQIVNDFQKGDIAEGYSVSREKKESFPLTVTSAQKNPTAFYLCASSRAPGSNYGYTFGSGTRLTVV.

V gene TRBV7-2 combines with J gene TRBJ1-3; tentative D call: TRBD1 (5 bases). The CDR3 sequence is 14 residues long. The germline V and J ends were trimmed by 5 bases and 4 bases, with 12 bases remaining between them. CDR1 is SGHTA, CDR2 FQGNSA, per germline. Here the CDR3 DNA reads TGTGCCAGCAGCCCAACTTGGACAGGAAACACCATATATTTT. Translated, it gives CASSPTWTGNTIYF.

The CDR3 nucleotides are TGTGCCAGCAGCCGGGACAACCAATTTTACAATGAGCAGTTCTTC. Amino acid sequence: CASSRDNQFYNEQFF. V is TRBV11-3 and J is TRBJ2-1, with TRBD1 as a possible D gene (6 bases). The CDR3 extends over 15 amino acids. Germline loops: CDR1 SGHNT, CDR2 YENEEA. V dropped 5 bases and J dropped 4 bases, with 15 bases sitting between them.

The V gene is TRBV5-1, the J gene TRBJ1-6; D ambiguous. The CDR3 runs to 14 residues. V was cut by 4 bases and J by 6 bases, with 11 bases left in between. CDR1 and CDR2 (germline): SGHRS, YFSETQ. The CDR3 here is CASSPEFGNSPLHF. CDR3 DNA: TGCGCCAGCAGCCCGGAGTTCGGTAATTCACCCCTCCACTTT.

The gene calls are TRBV21-1 and TRBJ2-7. TRBV21-1 is marked as a pseudogene. This CDR3 comprises 18 residues. CDR3 in amino acids: CASGLMGRGGFHSYEQYF. CDR3 DNA sequence: TGTGCCAGCGGCCTAATGGGCAGGGGGGGTTTCCATTCCTACGAGCAGTACTTC.

V is TRBV6-1 and J is TRBJ2-5, with 10 positions matching TRBD1. V lost 8 bases and J lost 0; bases outside the gene matches: 3. This CDR3 region has 14 residues. Per the germline V gene, CDR1 is MNHNS and CDR2 is SASEGT. CDR3 region: CASWDRGYQETQYF. CDR3 nucleotides: TGTGCCAGCTGGGACAGGGGATACCAAGAGACCCAGTACTTC.

The rearrangement links TRBV19 to TRBJ1-2; weak D call: TRBD1 (6 bases). CDR3 length: 14 amino acids. Germline V gene sequence: CDR1 LNHDA, CDR2 SQIVND (reference sequence). V lost 6 bases, J lost 6 bases, and 17 bases lay in between. The CDR3 bases are TGTGCCAGTAGCACCCGGGCGGGGGGCAATGGCTACACCTTC. Translation gives CASSTRAGGNGYTF. Using reference TRBV19 and TRBJ1-2 for the parts outside the CDR3, the full variable domain is DGGITQSPKYLFRKEGQNVTLSCEQNLNHDAMYWYRQDPGQGLRLIYYSQIVNDFQKGDIAEGYSVSREKKESFPLTVTSAQKNPTAFYLCASSTRAGGNGYTFGSGTRLTVV.

The J gene is TRBJ2-3, the V gene TRBV25-1; D perhaps matches TRBD1 (5 bases). The germline gives CDR1 MGHDK, CDR2 SYGVNS. V was pared by 3 bases and J by 6 bases, with 13 bases between. This CDR3 spans 14 amino acids. For the CDR3, the DNA is TGTGCCAGCAGTGAGGCAGGGTATTCGGATACGCAGTATTTT. Translated, it gives CASSEAGYSDTQYF.

About this clone itself: The identical CDR3 is also encoded by other nucleotide sequences in the sample. V usage is TRBV7-2 and J usage is TRBJ1-1, with TRBD1 matching 7 bases. The V segment lost 3 bases and the J segment 0 bases; nucleotides outside the gene matches: 1. The CDR3 has 14 residues. Germline lookup yields CDR1 SGHTA and CDR2 FQGNSA. The CDR3 nucleotides read TGTGCCAGCAGCTTGGGACAGTTGAACACTGAAGCTTTCTTT. The encoded protein is CASSLGQLNTEAFF.

This clone was seen just once. The rearrangement joins TRBV5-1 to TRBJ2-2, with a tentative D call TRBD2 (6 bases). This CDR3 is built from 15 residues. Trimming cost V 4 bases and J 0 bases, with 10 bases left between them. The germline V gene has CDR1 SGHRS and CDR2 YFSETQ. The chain's CDR3 is CASSLGTANTGELFF. As DNA, the CDR3 is TGCGCCAGCAGCCTAGGGACTGCGAACACCGGGGAGCTGTTTTTT. Looking up the rest from reference TRBV5-1 and TRBJ2-2 gives the full variable domain: KAGVTQTPRYLIKTRGQQVTLSCSPISGHRSVSWYQQTPGQGLQFLFEYFSETQRNKGNFPGRFSGRQFSNSRSEMNVSTLELGDSALYLCASSLGTANTGELFFGEGSRLTVL.

This chain connects TRBV5-1 to TRBJ1-1, with TRBD1 as a possible D gene (5 bases). Germline V CDR1 and CDR2: SGHRS, YFSETQ. V lost 5 bases to trimming and J lost 1 base, with 9 bases between them. This CDR3 spans 13 amino acids. Written as DNA, the CDR3 is TGCGCCAGCAGGTATCAGGGGAACACTGAAGCTTTCTTT. Translated: CASRYQGNTEAFF.